This T cell receptor beta chain was sequenced for a study of T cell responses to AZD1222 COVID-19 vaccine. Whole-study results and caveats: The donor cohort was predominantly white British with a female majority, and clonal diversity may have been underestimated. Rises in breadth and depth of Spike-specific TCRs came after two AZD1222 doses. Epitopes outside B.1.351 and B.1.1.7 mutated regions reportedly drew nearly half of spike TCRs.

Assay used: immunoSEQ multiplex PCR; TCRdb lists only in-frame clones, some missing. The sample carries around 70,000 clones, more than 75% recorded once. Notes on this clone: Its antigen is not identified.

Trimming took 4 bases from V and 2 from J, leaving 6 bases between them. The CDR3 consists of 12 residues. This clonotype was obtained from an adult who received the MenACWY meningococcal vaccine as a control. The chain carries TRBV12-3 or TRBV12-4 and TRBJ2-7; D remains unclear. Sequenced material: peripheral blood, taken 28 days after the second dose of the MenACWY control vaccine. CDR3 sequence: CASSYTAYEQYF. CDR3 in DNA: TGTGCCAGCAGTTATACCGCCTACGAGCAGTACTTC.